This T cell receptor beta chain was recorded in a study of blood T cell repertoires in COVID-19. CDR1 is MGHRA and CDR2 is YSYEKL in the germline V gene. CDR3 size: 18 residues. Between the trimmed V and J ends, which lost 1 base and 1 base, there was a span of 17 bases. Generated by immunoSEQ multiplex PCR, the TCRdb table keeps only in-frame clones and is missing some. The top ten hold 1.7% of the sample, which has roughly 290,000 clones, about nine tenths seen once. J is TRBJ2-1 and V is TRBV4-1, with D perhaps matching TRBD1 (6 bases). Sample: PBMCs or T cells enriched from blood (not recorded which). The TCR sequence derives from a woman aged 40-49 years who had recovered from COVID-19. Here the CDR3 reads CASSQGLGGGPSYNEQFF. The DNA of the CDR3 is TGCGCCAGCAGCCAAGGTTTAGGTGGGGGCCCTTCCTACAATGAGCAGTTCTTC.